The 28 T cell receptor beta chains below come from one sample, sequenced in a study of blood T cell repertoires in COVID-19. TCRdb keeps only in-frame clones here, not all; method: immunoSEQ multiplex PCR. The sample consists of 100,000 to 150,000 clones, over 75% of them appearing once. The sample taken for sequencing was peripheral blood. The receptors were sampled from a woman aged 55-70 years with acute or convalescent COVID-19.

The rearrangement joins TRBV28 to TRBJ1-1; possible D gene TRBD1, 5 bases. Trimming removed 6 bases from V and 2 bases from J, with 16 bases in between. Germline CDR1 MDHEN, CDR2 SYDVKM. The CDR3 totals 15 residues. CDR3 nucleotides: TGTGCCAGCAGATTCCTGGGACTCGGAAACACTGAAGCTTTCTTT. Amino acids: CASRFLGLGNTEAFF. The variable domain in full, completed from reference TRBV28 and TRBJ1-1, reads DVKVTQSSRYLVKRTGEKVFLECVQDMDHENMFWYRQDPGLGLRLIYFSYDVKMKEKGDIPEGYSVSREKKERFSLILESASTNQTSMYLCASRFLGLGNTEAFFGQGTRLTVV.

The rearrangement joins TRBV5-8 to TRBJ1-2, with 10 bases lining up with TRBD1. Germline values: CDR1 SGHTS, CDR2 YDEGEE. This CDR3 contains 16 residues. V lost 4 bases, J lost 2 bases, and 8 bases stayed unmatched. The CDR3 is CASSRNRDRGNYGYTF. The CDR3 DNA reads as TGTGCCAGCAGCCGAAACCGGGACAGGGGAAACTATGGCTACACCTTC.

This sequence joins TRBV24-1 and TRBJ1-1, with no clear D. The CDR3 sequence is 13 residues long. Trimming shortened V by 1 base and J by 4 bases, and 6 bases separated the two germline ends. The germline V gene has CDR1 KGHDR and CDR2 SFDVKD. The CDR3 bases are TGTGCCACCAGTGATTTCTCGGGCACTGAAGCTTTCTTT. Protein product: CATSDFSGTEAFF.

The gene calls are TRBV19 and TRBJ2-1; 16 bases agree with TRBD2. Germline CDR1 LNHDA, CDR2 SQIVND (reference sequence). With V trimmed by 5 bases and J by 10 bases, 11 bases remained unmatched. The CDR3 sequence is 17 residues long. The CDR3 reads CASSPPIGTSGRGEQFF. DNA for the CDR3: TGTGCCAGTAGTCCACCCATCGGGACTAGCGGGAGGGGGGAGCAGTTCTTC. The complete variable domain, with remaining parts taken from reference TRBV19 and TRBJ2-1, reads DGGITQSPKYLFRKEGQNVTLSCEQNLNHDAMYWYRQDPGQGLRLIYYSQIVNDFQKGDIAEGYSVSREKKESFPLTVTSAQKNPTAFYLCASSPPIGTSGRGEQFFGPGTRLTVL.

This clone was observed a single time. J is TRBJ2-5 and V is TRBV1; TRBD2 reflects the table's D call only, with no check against the DNA. TRBV1 is deemed a pseudogene. CDR3 length equals 16 residues. The CDR3 coding sequence is TGCACCAGCAGCCAAGAGGGGGGGATAAAGGGAGAGACCCAGTACTTC. It is translated as CTSSQEGGIKGETQYF.

This clone was seen only once. V gene TRBV18 combines with J gene TRBJ2-2, with TRBD1 matching over 8 bases. Germline V lookup: CDR1 KGHSH, CDR2 LQKENI. CDR3 size: 15 residues. The trim removed 4 bases at V and 7 bases at J, leaving 8 bases unmatched. The CDR3 coding sequence is TGTGCCAGCTCACAAATGACAGGGGCTGGCGGGGAGCTGTTTTTT. Its translation is CASSQMTGAGGELFF.

V gene TRBV11-3 combines with J gene TRBJ2-1, with D unclear. This CDR3 spans 12 amino acids. Trimming left V 1 base short and J 5 bases short, with 3 bases between. Germline-derived CDR1 and CDR2 are SGHNT and YENEEA. The CDR3 protein is CASSLVNNEQFF. In DNA form, the CDR3 reads TGTGCCAGCAGCTTAGTAAACAATGAGCAGTTCTTC.

The J gene is TRBJ1-4, the V gene TRBV5-1; D is perhaps TRBD1 (5 bases). This CDR3 spans 15 amino acids. Trimming left V 0 bases short and J 2 bases short, with 8 bases between. Germline loops: CDR1 SGHRS, CDR2 YFSETQ. The CDR3 sequence is CASSLAGITNEKLFF. In DNA form, the CDR3 reads TGCGCCAGCAGCTTGGCAGGGATCACTAATGAAAAACTGTTTTTT.

CDR3 in amino acids: CASSLAPTTGYEQYF. The CDR3 nucleotides are TGTGCCAGCAGCTTAGCGCCTACTACGGGCTACGAGCAGTACTTC. The V and J genes are TRBV7-9 and TRBJ2-7, with D uncertain. V lost 0 bases to trimming and J lost 3 bases, with 12 bases between them. Germline values: CDR1 SEHNR, CDR2 FQNEAQ (reference sequence). The CDR3 has 15 residues.

J is TRBJ1-2 and V is TRBV28; D might be TRBD1 (6 bases). The ends were cut back, 4 bases at V and 4 bases at J, with 19 bases in the middle. CDR1 MDHEN and CDR2 SYDVKM come from the germline V gene. This CDR3 contains 16 residues. The CDR3 is CASSSPGTGMGYGYTF. DNA of the CDR3: TGTGCCAGCAGTTCCCCCGGAACAGGGATGGGCTATGGCTACACCTTC.

The V call is TRBV7-3, the J call TRBJ2-1, with 11 bases fitting TRBD2. In germline, CDR1 is SGHTA, CDR2 FQGTGA. The CDR3 covers 15 residues. With 5 bases clipped from V and 9 bases from J, the junction kept 9 bases outside the gene matches. CDR3 DNA: TGTGCCAGCAGCCGCAAACTAGCGGGAGCAGGTGAGCAGTTCTTC. This codes for CASSRKLAGAGEQFF.

This clone showed up just a few times. The rearrangement links TRBV5-1 to TRBJ2-2; no firm D call. CDR1 SGHRS and CDR2 YFSETQ come from the germline V gene. The CDR3 runs 15 residues. The V and J ends lost 0 bases and 6 bases respectively, with 12 bases between them. Here the CDR3 reads CASSLEWLGAGELFF. DNA of the CDR3: TGCGCCAGCAGCTTGGAGTGGCTAGGTGCCGGGGAGCTGTTTTTT.

The J gene is TRBJ1-1, the V gene TRBV19; D is unresolved. The CDR3 spans 14 residues. Germline V gene lookup returns CDR1 LNHDA and CDR2 SQIVND (reference sequence). The V gene lost 3 bases and the J gene lost 4 bases, with 12 bases spanning the gap. The CDR3 region has the DNA TGTGCCAGTAGTATTCGGGAGCGAGCCACTGAAGCTTTCTTT. Its protein product is CASSIRERATEAFF. Full variable domain (remainder filled in from reference TRBV19 and TRBJ1-1): DGGITQSPKYLFRKEGQNVTLSCEQNLNHDAMYWYRQDPGQGLRLIYYSQIVNDFQKGDIAEGYSVSREKKESFPLTVTSAQKNPTAFYLCASSIRERATEAFFGQGTRLTVV.

V and J are TRBV11-2 and TRBJ1-1; D ambiguous. CDR1 is SGHAT, CDR2 FQNNGV, per germline. The CDR3 extends over 14 amino acids. Deletions cut 4 bases from V and 2 bases from J, with 11 bases between. CDR3 protein: CASSSGGPNTEAFF. CDR3 sequence (DNA): TGTGCCAGCAGCTCCGGAGGCCCCAACACTGAAGCTTTCTTT.

The chain is built from TRBV6-4 and TRBJ2-2; TRBD2 might be the D (5 bases). Trimming stripped 3 bases from V and 1 base from J, with 6 bases between. CDR1 MRHNA and CDR2 SNTAGT come from the germline V gene. This CDR3 is built from 14 residues. CDR3 DNA sequence: TGTGCCAGCAGTGAGGACTGGAACACCGGGGAGCTGTTTTTT. Its protein product is CASSEDWNTGELFF.

In this sample, this clone turned up a few times. V and J are TRBV3-1 (or the pseudogene TRBV3-2) and TRBJ2-7; 9 bases align to TRBD2. The trim removed 1 base at V and 2 bases at J, leaving 3 bases unmatched. This CDR3 is built from 15 residues. Looked up from germline, CDR1 is LGHDT and CDR2 is YNNKEL (reference sequence). This CDR3 is CASSQGTSVAYEQYV. CDR3 sequence (DNA): TGTGCCAGCAGCCAAGGGACTAGCGTTGCCTACGAGCAGTACGTC.

This clone has a handful of counts. The rearrangement uses TRBV5-5 and TRBJ1-6, with D possibly being TRBD1 (5 bases). V was pared by 0 bases and J by 6 bases, with 13 bases between. Germline CDR1 SGHKS, CDR2 YYEKEE (reference sequence). There are 16 residues in the CDR3. The CDR3 DNA is TGTGCCAGCAGCTTGGATCCGGGGGGTGGTAATTCACCCCTCCACTTT. Translating it yields CASSLDPGGGNSPLHF.

This clone has a single count. The chain carries TRBV11-2 and TRBJ1-5; 8 bases fit TRBD1. This CDR3 has 15 amino acids. CDR1 SGHAT and CDR2 FQNNGV come from the germline V gene. The trim removed 4 bases at V and 3 bases at J, leaving 5 bases unmatched. The chain's CDR3 is CASSSGQGPNQPQHF. The CDR3, as DNA: TGTGCCAGCAGCTCAGGACAGGGTCCCAATCAGCCCCAGCATTTT.

The J gene is TRBJ1-1, the V gene TRBV5-1; D is perhaps TRBD1 (6 bases). Germline V gene data show CDR1 as SGHRS and CDR2 as YFSETQ. The V gene lost 1 base and the J gene lost 5 bases, with 12 bases spanning the gap. This CDR3 is 14 amino acids long. Written as DNA, the CDR3 is TGCGCCAGCAGCTTGACCTTAGGACAGACTGAAGCTTTCTTT. This codes for CASSLTLGQTEAFF.

Only a few counts were recorded for this clone. This sequence joins TRBV7-2 and TRBJ1-3, with unresolved D. The CDR3 is 15 amino acids. Germline V gene sequence: CDR1 SGHTA, CDR2 FQGNSA. V lost 3 bases, J lost 0 bases, and 9 bases lay in between. In nucleotides, the CDR3 is TGTGCCAGCAGCTTGGAGCGTCACTCTGGAAACACCATATATTTT. This codes for CASSLERHSGNTIYF.

CDR3 DNA sequence: TGTGCCAGCAGTCGAACGACAGGGGTCTCCTATAATTCACCCCTCCACTTT. Translation gives CASSRTTGVSYNSPLHF. The chain joins TRBV27 to TRBJ1-6; 8 bases match TRBD1. Germline CDR1 reads MNHEY; CDR2 reads SMNVEV (reference sequence). After removal of 5 bases from V and 0 bases from J, the junction contained 6 bases not matched to a gene. The CDR3 has 17 residues.

This clone was found a few times. The chain joins TRBV6-5 to TRBJ1-2; perhaps TRBD1 as D (5 bases). Trimming took off 8 bases at V and 3 bases at J, with 16 bases between the two ends. The CDR3 covers 14 residues. Germline V lookup: CDR1 MNHEY, CDR2 SVGAGI. In nucleotides, the CDR3 is TGTGCCAGCGGAAAAACTTGGGGGGACTATGGCTACACCTTC. Translated, it gives CASGKTWGDYGYTF.

The chain couples TRBV6-5 to TRBJ1-1; 9 bases align to TRBD1. The junction had 9 bases not matched to a gene; V was cut back by 8 bases and J by 5 bases. Germline values: CDR1 MNHEY, CDR2 SVGAGI. The CDR3 runs 14 residues. CDR3 region: CASGGQGSWTEAFF. CDR3 coding DNA: TGTGCCAGCGGGGGACAGGGCTCGTGGACTGAAGCTTTCTTT.

The sample holds one count of this clone. The rearrangement joins TRBV10-3 to TRBJ2-1, with a weak D call TRBD1 (5 bases). This CDR3 is 16 amino acids long. With 6 bases removed from V and 0 bases from J, the gap between germline ends came to 15 bases. Germline CDR1 and CDR2: ENHRY and SYGVKD. CDR3 in DNA: TGTGCCATCAGGGGCTCTGACAGCGTCTCCTACAATGAGCAGTTCTTC. It specifies CAIRGSDSVSYNEQFF.

The chain combines TRBV28 with TRBJ2-7, with D perhaps TRBD1 (5 bases). Germline CDR1 MDHEN, CDR2 SYDVKM. The CDR3 length is 12 residues. The CDR3 is CVTGGGSYEQYF. The CDR3 DNA sequence: TGTGTCACAGGTGGCGGATCCTACGAGCAGTACTTC.

This chain connects TRBV24-1 to TRBJ2-6; D is unresolved. The germline CDR1 and CDR2 sequences are KGHDR and SFDVKD. This CDR3 is 14 amino acids long. The germline V and J ends were trimmed by 6 bases and 2 bases, with 7 bases remaining between them. The CDR3 here is CATSLSAGANVLTF. The CDR3 DNA reads TGTGCCACCAGTCTATCGGCTGGGGCCAACGTCCTGACTTTC.

The genes are TRBV28 and TRBJ1-1, with 7 bases aligning to TRBD1. In germline, CDR1 is MDHEN, CDR2 SYDVKM. The CDR3 contains 15 residues. Trimming took 6 bases from V and 4 from J; bases not matched to a gene: 11. Here the CDR3 DNA reads TGTGCCAGCAGCCACTGGGACAGAGATTCCACTGAAGCTTTCTTT. The encoded protein is CASSHWDRDSTEAFF.

This clone was counted a single time. The chain has TRBV7-3 and TRBJ1-2; TRBD1 agrees at 12 bases. The CDR3 has 15 amino acids. V lost 5 bases and J lost 7; bases outside the gene matches: 8. The germline gives CDR1 SGHTA, CDR2 FQGTGA. CDR3 DNA sequence: TGTGCCAGCAGCCCGGGACAGGGGGCGTTGAGTGGCTACACCTTC. The encoded protein is CASSPGQGALSGYTF.